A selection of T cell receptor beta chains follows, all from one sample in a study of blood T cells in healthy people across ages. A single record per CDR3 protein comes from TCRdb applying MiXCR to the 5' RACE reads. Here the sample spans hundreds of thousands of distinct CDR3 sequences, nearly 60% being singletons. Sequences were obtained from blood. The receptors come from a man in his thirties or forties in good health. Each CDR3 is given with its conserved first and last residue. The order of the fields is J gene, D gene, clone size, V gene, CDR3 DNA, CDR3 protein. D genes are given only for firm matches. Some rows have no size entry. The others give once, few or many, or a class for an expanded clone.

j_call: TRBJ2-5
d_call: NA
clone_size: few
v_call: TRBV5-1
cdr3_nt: TGCGCCAGCAGCTTGACAGGGAAAGGAGAGACCCAGTACTTC
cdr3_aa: CASSLTGKGETQYF

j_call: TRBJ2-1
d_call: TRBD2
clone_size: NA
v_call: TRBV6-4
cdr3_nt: TGTGCCAGCAGTGCCCGCGGACTAGCGGGAACTCAGTTCTTC
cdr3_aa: CASSARGLAGTQFF

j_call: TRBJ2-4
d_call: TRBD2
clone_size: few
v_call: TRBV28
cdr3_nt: TGTGCCAGCCGACCCGGACTAGACAAAAACATTCAGTACTTC
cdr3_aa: CASRPGLDKNIQYF

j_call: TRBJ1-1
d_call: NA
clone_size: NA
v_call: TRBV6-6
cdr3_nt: TGTGCCAGCAGTTACTCTATCACTGAAGCTTTCTTT
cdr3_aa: CASSYSITEAFF

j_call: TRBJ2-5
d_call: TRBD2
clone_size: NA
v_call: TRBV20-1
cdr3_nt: TGCAGTGCTAGAAGCGGGAGTTTTTTTCAAGGGGAGCAGTACTTC
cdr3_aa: CSARSGSFFQGEQYF

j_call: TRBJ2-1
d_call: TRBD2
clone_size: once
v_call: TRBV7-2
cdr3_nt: TGTGCCAGCAGCTTACAGGCCGGCGGGGGCTCCTACAATGAGCAGTTCTTC
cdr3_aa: CASSLQAGGGSYNEQFF

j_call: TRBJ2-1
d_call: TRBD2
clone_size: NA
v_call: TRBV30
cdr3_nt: TGTGCCTGGAGTGTACTAGCGGGAGGACACAATGAGCAGTTCTTC
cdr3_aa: CAWSVLAGGHNEQFF

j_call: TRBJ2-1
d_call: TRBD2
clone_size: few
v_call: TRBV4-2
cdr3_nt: TGTGCCAGCAGCCAATCCGCTAGCGGGGGGGATGAGCAGTTCTTC
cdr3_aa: CASSQSASGGDEQFF

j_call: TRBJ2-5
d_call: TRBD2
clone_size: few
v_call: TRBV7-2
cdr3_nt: TGTGCCAGCAGCTTGAGTCCAGCGGGGCCCCGTGGGACCCAGTACTTC
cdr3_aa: CASSLSPAGPRGTQYF

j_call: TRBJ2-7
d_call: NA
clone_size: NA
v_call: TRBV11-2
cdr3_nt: TGTGCCAGCAGCCCCCAGCGGACGGCCATCCGCTACGAGCAGTACTTC
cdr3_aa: CASSPQRTAIRYEQYF

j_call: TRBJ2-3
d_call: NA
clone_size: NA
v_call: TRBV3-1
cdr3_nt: TGTGCCAGCAGCCAAGCATTAGCTAGCACAGATACGCAGTATTTT
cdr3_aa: CASSQALASTDTQYF

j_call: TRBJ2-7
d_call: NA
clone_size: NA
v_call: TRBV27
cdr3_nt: TGTGCCAGCAAGCTTTCGGGGGCGCTCGAGCAGTACTTC
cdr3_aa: CASKLSGALEQYF

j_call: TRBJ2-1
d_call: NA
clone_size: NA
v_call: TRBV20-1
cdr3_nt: TGCAGTGCTAGAACCGACCTGGTACCTGACAATGAGCAGTTCTTC
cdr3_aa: CSARTDLVPDNEQFF

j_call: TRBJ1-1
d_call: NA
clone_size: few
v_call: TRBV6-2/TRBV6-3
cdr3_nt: TGTGCCAGCAACCGACCTGGGGGCTTCGGGCCTGAAGCTTTCTTT
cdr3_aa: CASNRPGGFGPEAFF

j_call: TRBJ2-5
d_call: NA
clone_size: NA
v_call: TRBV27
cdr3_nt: TGTGCCAGCAGTTCGTGGGGAGCCCCAGAGACCCAGTACTTC
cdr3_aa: CASSSWGAPETQYF

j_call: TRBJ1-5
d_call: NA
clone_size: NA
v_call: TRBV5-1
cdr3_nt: TGCGCCAGCGGCTTGGCGGCCACCGGGAATCAGCCCCAGCATTTT
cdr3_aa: CASGLAATGNQPQHF

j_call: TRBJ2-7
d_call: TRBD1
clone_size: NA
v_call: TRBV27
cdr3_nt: TGTGCCAGCAGTTCGGGACAGGGGAGGGAGCAGTACTTC
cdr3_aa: CASSSGQGREQYF

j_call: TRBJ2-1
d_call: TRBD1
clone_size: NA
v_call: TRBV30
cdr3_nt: TGTGCCTGGAGCTACGACGGACAGGGAGGAAATTGGGGCAATGAGCAGTTCTTC
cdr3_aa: CAWSYDGQGGNWGNEQFF

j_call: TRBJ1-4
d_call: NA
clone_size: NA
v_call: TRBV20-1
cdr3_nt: TGCAGTGCTTCTAATGAAAAACTGTTTTTT
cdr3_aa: CSASNEKLFF

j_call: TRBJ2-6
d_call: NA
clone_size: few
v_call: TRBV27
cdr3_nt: TGTGCCAGCAAGTCTTCCAATAACCCTGGGGCCAACGTCCTGACTTTC
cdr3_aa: CASKSSNNPGANVLTF

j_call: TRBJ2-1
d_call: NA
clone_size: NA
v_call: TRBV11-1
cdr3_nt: TGTGCCAGCAGCCCTATCTGGGGCCCAGATAATGAGCAGTTCTTC
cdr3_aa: CASSPIWGPDNEQFF

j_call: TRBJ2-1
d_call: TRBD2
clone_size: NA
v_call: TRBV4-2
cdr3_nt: TGTGCCAGCAGCCAAGACCGCGGGAGTATCGACAATGAGCAGTTCTTC
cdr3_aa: CASSQDRGSIDNEQFF

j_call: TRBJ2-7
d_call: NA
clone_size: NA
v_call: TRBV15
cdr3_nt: TGTGCCACCAGCAAAGGTCCGGGGAGCTCCTACGAGCAGTACTTC
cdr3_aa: CATSKGPGSSYEQYF

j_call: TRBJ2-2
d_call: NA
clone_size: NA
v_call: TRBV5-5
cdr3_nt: TGTGCCAGCAGCCACGACACAGGGTCCGGGGAGCTGTTTTTT
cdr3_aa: CASSHDTGSGELFF

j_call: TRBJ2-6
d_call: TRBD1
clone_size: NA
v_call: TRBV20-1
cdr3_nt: TGCAGTGCTTGGGACAGGGGCTCTGGGGCCAACGTCCTGACTTTC
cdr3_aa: CSAWDRGSGANVLTF

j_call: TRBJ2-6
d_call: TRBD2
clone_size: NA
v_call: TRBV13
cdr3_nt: TGTGCCAGCAGCTCTCGGGAGGGGGAATCTGGGGCCAACGTCCTGACTTTC
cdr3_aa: CASSSREGESGANVLTF

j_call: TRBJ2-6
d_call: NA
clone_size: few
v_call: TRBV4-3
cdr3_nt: TGCGCCAGCAGTCCGTCCAGTGGGACACTCGGGGCCAACGTCCTGACTTTC
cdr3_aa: CASSPSSGTLGANVLTF

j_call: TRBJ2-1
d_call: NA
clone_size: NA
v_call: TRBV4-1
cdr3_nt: TGCGCCAGCAGCCAAGTTTCGCACCTCAATGAGCAGTTCTTC
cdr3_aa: CASSQVSHLNEQFF

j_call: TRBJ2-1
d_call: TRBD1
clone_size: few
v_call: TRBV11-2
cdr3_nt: TGTGCCAGCGGAACCGGGACAGGGGGCTTCAATGAGCAGTTCTTC
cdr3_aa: CASGTGTGGFNEQFF

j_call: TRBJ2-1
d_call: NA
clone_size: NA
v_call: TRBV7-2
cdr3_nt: TGTGCCAGCAGCTCGGACTCCAGGACGGCTGAGCAGTTCTTC
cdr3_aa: CASSSDSRTAEQFF

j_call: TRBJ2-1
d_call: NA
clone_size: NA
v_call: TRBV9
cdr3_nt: TGTGCCAGCAGCGTAGGACTCCGTGAGCAGTTCTTC
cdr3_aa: CASSVGLREQFF